Sequencing of this TCR beta chain was carried out in a study of blood T cell repertoires in COVID-19. Study at large: COVID-19 samples collected from the United States, Italy and Spain covered acute and convalescent phases. Sample material is recorded as cDNA or gDNA derived from T cells, B-cell-depleted T cells, or PBMCs.

Trimming cost V 5 bases and J 5 bases, with 18 bases left between them. CDR1 is MNHEY, CDR2 SVGAGI, per germline. The CDR3 has 15 residues. While infection was still active, Seattle patients were enrolled and then followed longitudinally. Authors' analysis steps: Reference gene primer amplification gave nucleated cell count estimates. The assay was immunoSEQ multiplex PCR, and TCRdb's table has in-frame clones only and misses some. That table is the source of V, J and clone size, and D and trimming were worked out from the DNA. Among around 210,000 clones listed, about 80% were seen once. The sequencing sample was made of peripheral blood. The receptor comes from an elderly woman with COVID-19, enrolled during active disease. The genes are TRBV6-5 and TRBJ1-2, with D uncertain. The CDR3 DNA reads as TGTGCCAGCAGTCGCCAGAACGGAGGGCAATATGGCTACACCTTC. It encodes CASSRQNGGQYGYTF.